The sequence of this TCR beta chain was determined in a study of beta chain features in type 1 diabetes. A few counts support this clone. The antigen remains undetermined. Every isolated RNA sample was fully reverse transcribed, so sequencing captured expressed TCRB transcripts. The method was immunoSEQ multiplex PCR; TCRdb's version includes in-frame clones alone and lacks a portion of them. The sample yields under 350,000 clones, roughly an eighth seen once. CDR3 length: 16 residues. Looked up from germline, CDR1 is SGHTA and CDR2 is FQGTGA. With 0 bases removed from V and 2 bases from J, the gap between germline ends came to 14 bases. Post-sort purity exceeded 95% for all sorted populations. Study results and caveats: All four CD4+ subsets of Type 1 diabetes patients contained TCRB CDR3s that were moderately but significantly shorter.

This chain connects TRBV7-3 to TRBJ2-7; no clear D. The clonotype comes from a man younger than 40 with type 1 diabetes. Specimen: naive CD4+ T cells from blood. The CDR3 coding sequence is TGTGCCAGCAGCTTAACGGTGTCCAGGAACGCCTACGAGCAGTACTTC. Residues: CASSLTVSRNAYEQYF.